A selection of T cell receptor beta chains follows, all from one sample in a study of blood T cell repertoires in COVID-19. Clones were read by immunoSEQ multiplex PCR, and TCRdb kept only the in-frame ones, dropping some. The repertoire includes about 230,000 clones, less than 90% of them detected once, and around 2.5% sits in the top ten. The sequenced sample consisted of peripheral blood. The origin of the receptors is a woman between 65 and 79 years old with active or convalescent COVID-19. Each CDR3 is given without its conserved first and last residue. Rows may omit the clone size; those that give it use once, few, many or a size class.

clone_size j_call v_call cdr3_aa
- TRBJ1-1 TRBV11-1 ASSVERETEAF
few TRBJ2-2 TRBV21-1 ASSSNGDRGRNTGELF
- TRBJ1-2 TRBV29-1 SVLLQGGYGYT
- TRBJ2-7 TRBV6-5 ASTGSGIAYEQY
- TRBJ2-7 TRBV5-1 ASSAGQGGSEQY
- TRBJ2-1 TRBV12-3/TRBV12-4 ASSPRQGNEQF
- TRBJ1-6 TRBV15 ATSRNRDRNSPLH
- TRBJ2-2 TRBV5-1 ASREGWTGRYTGELF
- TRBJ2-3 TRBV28 ASSLLAGKDTQY
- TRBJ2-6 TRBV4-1 ASSRPGALSGANVLT
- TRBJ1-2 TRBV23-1 ASSQSGQTMGYT
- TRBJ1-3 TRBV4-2 ASSQDLGDSGNTIY
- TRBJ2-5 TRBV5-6 ASSSRQGGETQY
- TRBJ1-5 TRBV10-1 ASSLHRGQPQH
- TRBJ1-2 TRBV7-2 ASRSTDRGNGYT
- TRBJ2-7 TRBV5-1 ASSFSGKDEQY
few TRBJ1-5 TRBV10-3 AISGDREDQPQH
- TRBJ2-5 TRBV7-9 ASSMGLAGQETQY
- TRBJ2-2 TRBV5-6 ASSPNDMNTGELF
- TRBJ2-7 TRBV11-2 ASSLGTSYEQY
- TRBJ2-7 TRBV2 ASSGLVDEQY
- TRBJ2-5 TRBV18 ASSSQEREETQY
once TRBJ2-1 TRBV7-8 ASSLFPREQF
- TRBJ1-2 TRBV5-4 ASSLDRQGAHT
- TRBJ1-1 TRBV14 ASSRQGFMNTEAF
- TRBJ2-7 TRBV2 ASSPTTGGYEQY
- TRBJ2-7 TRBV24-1 ATSDFGPSGFHEQY
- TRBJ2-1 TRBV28 ASSPRTGRWHEQF
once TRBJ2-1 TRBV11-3 ASSLDLTDYNEQF
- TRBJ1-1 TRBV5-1 ASSPGLLGTEAF
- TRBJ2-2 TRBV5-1 ASSLVQGHTGELF
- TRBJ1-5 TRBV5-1 ASSLVGGSDQPQH